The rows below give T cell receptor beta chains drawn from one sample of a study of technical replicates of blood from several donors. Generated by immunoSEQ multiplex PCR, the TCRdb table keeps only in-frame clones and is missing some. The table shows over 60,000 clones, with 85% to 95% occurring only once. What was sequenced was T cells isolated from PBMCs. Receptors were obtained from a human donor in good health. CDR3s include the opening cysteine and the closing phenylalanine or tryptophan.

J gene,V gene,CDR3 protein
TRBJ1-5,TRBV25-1,CASSEGTGGNQPQHF
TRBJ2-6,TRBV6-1,CASSDRRGGGAKGGANVLTF
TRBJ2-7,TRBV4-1,CASSLGTGRFYEQYF
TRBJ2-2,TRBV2,CASTREMNTGELFF
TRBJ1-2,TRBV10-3,CAISGDRGNYGYTF
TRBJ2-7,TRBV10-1,CASSGSSGSEQYF
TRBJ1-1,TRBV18,CASSPKPLRVTEAFF
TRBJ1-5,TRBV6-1,CASSEARGASNQPQHF
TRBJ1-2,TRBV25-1,CASSDSVNYGYTF
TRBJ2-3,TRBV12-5,CAYNWDNTDTQYF
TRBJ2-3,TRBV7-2,CASRPRGAGAADTQYF
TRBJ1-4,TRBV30,CAWGGRGRTTNEKLFF
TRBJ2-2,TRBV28,CATPGQGANTGELFF
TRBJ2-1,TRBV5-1,CASSSLPGTSGRTYEQFF
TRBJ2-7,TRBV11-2,CASSQQDRTSYEQYF
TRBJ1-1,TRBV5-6,CASSRGQGKPFF
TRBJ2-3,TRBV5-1,CASSSAGFVDTQYF
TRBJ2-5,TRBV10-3,CAISESYGTGETQYF
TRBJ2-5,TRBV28,CASSPIAVKETQYF
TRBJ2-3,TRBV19,CASSATLGLSTDTQYF
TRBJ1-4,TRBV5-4,CASSSSTGNEKLFF
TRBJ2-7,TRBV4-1,CASSQGAGTGGASYEQYF
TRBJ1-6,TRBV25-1,CASRGFKGEGSPLHF
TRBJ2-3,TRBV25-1,CASSDHEGQVKTQYF
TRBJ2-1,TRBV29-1,CSVDLSEQFF
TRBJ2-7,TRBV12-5,CASGLGWGQNYEQYF
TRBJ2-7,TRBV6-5,CASSYSLQAYEQYF
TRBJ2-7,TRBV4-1,CASSQEGRSYEQYF
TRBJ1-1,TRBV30,CAWRPDRLNTEAFF
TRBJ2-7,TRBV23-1,CASSNEAVEQYF
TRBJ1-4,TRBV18,CASSPMDSIAYANEKLFF
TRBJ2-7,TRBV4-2,CASSQGGRYEQYF
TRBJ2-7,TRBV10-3,CATRGPGTAYEQYF
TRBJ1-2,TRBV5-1,CASSSQGTDYGYTF
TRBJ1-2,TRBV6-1,CASSAAGGTYGYTF
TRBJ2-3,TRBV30,CAWTRTSRRDTQYF
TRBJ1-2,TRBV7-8,CASRVLGANGYTF